Below, 32 T cell receptor beta chains from the same sample are listed, as sequenced in a study of human T cells and chemical hapten exposure. TCRdb re-called the RACE reads with MiXCR, one entry per CDR3 protein. The sample holds approximately 92,000 distinct CDR3 sequences, 9.5% to 12% seen once. Time point described: patch test 2, 6 weeks after DPC sensitization. Noted treatment: therapeutic diphenylcyclopropenone sensitization with weekly scalp DPC. The sequences come from whole blood, collected in connection with sensitization to the hapten diphenylcyclopropenone (DPC). The source is a woman in her 40s with alopecia areata. Some clones in this sample may be carry-over from other donors' samples.

The sample holds many counts of this clonotype. The CDR3 DNA sequence: TGCAGTGCTACATGGGGCGGGGGGCAAGAGACCCAGTACTTC. Translating gives CSATWGGGQETQYF. This chain joins TRBV20-1 and TRBJ2-5; TRBD2 matches at 8 bases. This CDR3 is 14 amino acids long. Germline CDR1 reads DFQATT; CDR2 reads SNEGSKA (reference sequence). Germline trimming cut 4 bases from V and 2 bases from J; bases unmatched to any gene: 6.

The rearrangement links TRBV20-1 to TRBJ1-2; D might be TRBD1 (5 bases). Trimming shortened V by 0 bases and J by 2 bases, and 10 bases separated the two germline ends. In germline, CDR1 is DFQATT, CDR2 SNEGSKA (reference sequence). This CDR3 contains 14 residues. The CDR3 DNA sequence: TGCAGTGCTAGAGATCTCAGGGAAAACTATGGCTACACCTTC. It specifies CSARDLRENYGYTF.

There are a few counts of this clonotype. The V gene is TRBV12-3 or TRBV12-4, the J gene TRBJ2-3; D possibly corresponds to TRBD2 (6 bases). Trimming took off 5 bases at V and 6 bases at J, with 15 bases between the two ends. The CDR3 totals 14 residues. The CDR3 DNA reads as TGTGCCAGCAGTCAGGAGGGACGGACTGATACGCAGTATTTT. It translates to CASSQEGRTDTQYF.

A few counts support this clonotype. The gene calls are TRBV7-6 and TRBJ2-7, with TRBD2 matching 7 bases. J lost 1 base, V lost 4 bases, and 7 bases had no gene match. The CDR3 covers 15 residues. Germline lookup yields CDR1 SGHVS and CDR2 FNYEAQ. CDR3 sequence (DNA): TGTGCCAGCAGCTCCGGGGAGGGTAGGTCCTACGAGCAGTACTTC. Translated, it gives CASSSGEGRSYEQYF.

As for this clonotype: A single base separates this from a much larger clone, so it may be a read error. This chain connects TRBV20-1 to TRBJ2-1; TRBD2 aligns across 8 bases. CDR1 and CDR2 (germline): DFQATT, SNEGSKA (reference sequence). The CDR3 is 13 residues long. The trim removed 6 bases at V and 7 bases at J, leaving 8 bases unmatched. The CDR3 region has the DNA TGCAGTGCCACAGGACTAGCAGGGAATGAGCAGTTCTTC. This gives the protein CSATGLAGNEQFF.

Worth noting for this clonotype: A much larger clone lies one base from this, so it may be a read error. The J gene is TRBJ1-1, the V gene TRBV29-1; D gene uncertain. CDR3 length: 12 residues. CDR1 and CDR2 from the germline V gene are SQVTM and ANQGSEA. DNA of the CDR3: TGCAGCACCCGACACTCGAACGCTGAAGCTTTCTTT. Protein product: CSTRHSNAEAFF.

This clonotype was recorded a few times. The chain uses TRBV19 and TRBJ1-5, with a possible D match to TRBD1 (5 bases). Germline loops: CDR1 LNHDA, CDR2 SQIVND (reference sequence). The CDR3 is 15 residues long. V was pared by 2 bases and J by 2 bases, with 10 bases between. CDR3 nucleotides: TGTGCCAGTAGTATATCGGGGCTCGGCAATCAGCCCCAGCATTTT. Residues: CASSISGLGNQPQHF.

About this clonotype: Given a much more abundant clone one base away, this may be a read error. The chain uses TRBV27 and TRBJ2-2; no clear D. Per germline, CDR1 MNHEY and CDR2 SMNVEV (reference sequence). V was clipped by 2 bases and J by 1 base, with 14 bases between them. This CDR3 comprises 17 residues. CDR3 in DNA: TGTGCCAGCAGTTTACCCGTAGGATTAGGGAACACCGGGGAGCTGTTTTTT. It codes for CASSLPVGLGNTGELFF.

The chain has TRBV15 and TRBJ2-5; 7 nucleotides match TRBD1. This CDR3 has 15 residues. From germline, CDR1 is LNHNV and CDR2 YYDKDF (reference sequence). The V and J ends lost 0 bases and 5 bases, in that order; junction bases with no gene match: 6. The CDR3, as DNA: TGTGCCACCAGCAGAGATCGAAGGGGGCGGGAGACCCAGTACTTC. As protein: CATSRDRRGRETQYF.

This clonotype has a count of ten or more. The chain recombines TRBV29-1 with TRBJ1-2, with no clear D. From germline, CDR1 is SQVTM and CDR2 ANQGSEA. This CDR3 has 14 residues. Trimming removed 7 bases from V and 4 bases from J, with 19 bases in between. CDR3 bases: TGCAGCGCGGATGGGCCTACCCCCATCTATGGCTACACCTTC. Protein sequence: CSADGPTPIYGYTF.

This clonotype was seen a handful of times. This sequence joins TRBV5-4 and TRBJ2-5; 7 bases agree with TRBD2. The CDR3 contains 16 residues. V shed 4 bases, J shed 6 bases, and the junction held 15 bases outside the gene matches. Per the germline V gene, CDR1 is SGHNT and CDR2 is YYREEE (reference sequence). The CDR3 is CASSPEVGGRIQTQYF. CDR3 DNA sequence: TGTGCCAGCAGCCCCGAGGTGGGGGGGAGAATACAGACCCAGTACTTC.

V gene TRBV27 combines with J gene TRBJ2-7, with D possibly matching TRBD1 (7 bases). Germline loops: CDR1 MNHEY, CDR2 SMNVEV (reference sequence). The CDR3 totals 14 residues. The V end was cut by 7 bases, the J end by 7 bases, with 20 bases between. The CDR3 region has the DNA TGTGCCAGCAACAAAGCAGGGGGGAAGGGGGAGCAGTACTTC. Its translation: CASNKAGGKGEQYF.

This clonotype was observed a handful of times. The V call is TRBV12-5, the J call TRBJ1-5, with D maybe TRBD1 (6 bases). The CDR3 length is 15 residues. Germline V gives CDR1 LGHNT, CDR2 FRNRAP. CDR3 nucleotides: TGTGCCCAGGTCCTGACAGGACTTAGCAATCAGCCCCAGCATTTT. This codes for CAQVLTGLSNQPQHF.

In its sample, this clonotype was seen a few times. The chain uses TRBV30 and TRBJ1-2; D unclear. The CDR3 runs 15 residues. Trimming stripped 4 bases from V and 0 bases from J, with 15 bases between. Germline V gives CDR1 GTSNPN, CDR2 SVGIG (reference sequence). This CDR3 is CAWITVPLSNYGYTF. The CDR3 coding sequence is TGTGCCTGGATAACTGTTCCTCTGTCTAACTATGGCTACACCTTC.

In this sample, this clonotype turned up a few times. J is TRBJ2-2 and V is TRBV9, with TRBD2 matching over 10 bases. The CDR3 contains 15 residues. With 0 bases clipped from V and 6 bases from J, the junction kept 2 bases outside the gene matches. Germline CDR1 is SGDLS and CDR2 is YYNGEE. CDR3 sequence reads: CASSVALAGPGELFF. For the CDR3, the DNA is TGTGCCAGCAGCGTAGCACTAGCGGGACCCGGGGAGCTGTTTTTT.

This clonotype was recorded many times. V is TRBV14 and J is TRBJ2-2; D assignment may be TRBD1 or TRBD2 (6 bases each). With 2 bases removed from V and 4 bases from J, the gap between germline ends came to 14 bases. This CDR3 comprises 16 residues. Looked up from germline, CDR1 is SGHDN and CDR2 is FVKESK. In nucleotides, the CDR3 is TGTGCCAGCAGCCAACCTCAGGGGAGGATCACCGGGGAGCTGTTTTTT. Its translation is CASSQPQGRITGELFF.

This clonotype occurred many times. V and J are TRBV12-3 or TRBV12-4 and TRBJ2-1; 7 bases are a match to TRBD2. The CDR3 runs to 14 residues. J was trimmed by 6 bases and V by 5 bases; bases with no gene match: 7. For the CDR3, the DNA is TGTGCCAGCAGTCAGGACGTAGCGGGCAATGAGCAGTTCTTC. Protein sequence: CASSQDVAGNEQFF.

This clonotype has just a few counts. V usage is TRBV28 and J usage is TRBJ1-5, with D possibly matching TRBD1 (5 bases). Germline V CDR1 and CDR2: MDHEN, SYDVKM. CDR3 length: 11 residues. V lost 7 bases, J lost 11 bases, and 12 bases lay in between. The DNA for the CDR3 is TGTGCCAGCAACGTCCAGGGAGCCCAGCATTTT. This sequence encodes CASNVQGAQHF.

This clonotype was detected many times. This rearrangement joins TRBV7-9 to TRBJ2-3; tentatively, D is TRBD1 or TRBD2 (5 bases each). Trimming removed 5 bases at V and 2 bases at J, with 14 bases between. Germline V gene data show CDR1 as SEHNR and CDR2 as FQNEAQ (reference sequence). This CDR3 has 15 residues. This CDR3 reads CASSTGTGSTDTQYF. CDR3 DNA: TGTGCCAGCAGCACCGGGACGGGGTCCACAGATACGCAGTATTTT.

The table lists this clonotype with a few counts. The rearrangement links TRBV7-2 to TRBJ2-1; 14 bases match TRBD2. The germline CDR1 and CDR2 sequences are SGHTA and FQGNSA. The CDR3 is 17 amino acids. Trimming took 6 bases from V and 10 from J; bases not matched to a gene: 14. CDR3 region: CASSYLPGTSGSREQFF. The CDR3 region has the DNA TGTGCCAGCAGTTACTTACCTGGGACTAGCGGGAGTCGGGAGCAGTTCTTC.

This clonotype appeared many times. The genes are TRBV19 and TRBJ1-2; D remains unclear. The germline V gene encodes CDR1 LNHDA and CDR2 SQIVND (reference sequence). V lost 3 bases and J 0 bases, leaving 11 bases between the germline ends. The CDR3 is made up of 15 amino acids. The CDR3 bases are TGTGCCAGTAGTATCTCAGGCACAGCTAACTATGGCTACACCTTC. The encoded protein is CASSISGTANYGYTF.

This clonotype turned up a few times. The chain recombines TRBV11-2 with TRBJ2-2; no firm D call. V shed 5 bases and J shed 8 bases, with 9 bases lying between them. The germline CDR1 and CDR2 sequences are SGHAT and FQNNGV. This CDR3 comprises 12 residues. The CDR3 is CASSLVRGELFF. CDR3 nucleotides: TGTGCCAGCAGCCTCGTTCGGGGGGAGCTGTTTTTT. Complete variable domain (other parts from reference TRBV11-2 and TRBJ2-2): EAGVAQSPRYKIIEKRQSVAFWCNPISGHATLYWYQQILGQGPKLLIQFQNNGVVDDSQLPKDRFSAERLKGVDSTLKIQPAKLEDSAVYLCASSLVRGELFFGEGSRLTVL.

The V call is TRBV29-1, the J call TRBJ1-2; unclear D gene. Trimming took 3 bases from V and 6 from J, leaving 17 bases between them. CDR3 length equals 14 residues. CDR1 is SQVTM, CDR2 ANQGSEA, per germline. The CDR3 DNA reads TGCAGCGTTGACGGGGAAGCGCCTGGGAATGGCTACACCTTC. Protein product: CSVDGEAPGNGYTF. Using reference TRBV29-1 and TRBJ1-2 for the parts outside the CDR3, the full variable domain is SAVISQKPSRDICQRGTSLTIQCQVDSQVTMMFWYRQQPGQSLTLIATANQGSEATYESGFVIDKFPISRPNLTFSTLTVSNMSPEDSSIYLCSVDGEAPGNGYTFGSGTRLTVV.

Only a few counts were recorded for this clonotype. CDR3 in DNA: TGTGCCAGCAGCCCGGCACGAGATCAGCCCCAGCATTTT. Protein sequence: CASSPARDQPQHF. The chain joins TRBV6-6 to TRBJ1-5; D unresolved. There are 13 residues in the CDR3. Germline CDR1 and CDR2: MNHNY and SVGAGI (reference sequence). V dropped 6 bases and J dropped 5 bases, with 11 bases sitting between them.

There are many counts of this clonotype. This chain connects TRBV20-1 to TRBJ2-3; D call uncertain. The V and J ends lost 7 bases and 0 bases respectively, with 8 bases between them. Germline CDR1 DFQATT, CDR2 SNEGSKA (reference sequence). The CDR3 totals 12 residues. CDR3 region: CSGFASTDTQYF. The CDR3 DNA sequence: TGCAGTGGGTTCGCTAGCACAGATACGCAGTATTTT.

There are a few counts of this clonotype. The rearrangement links TRBV7-9 to TRBJ2-1, with 11 bases identical to TRBD1. The germline V gene has CDR1 SEHNR and CDR2 FQNEAQ (reference sequence). With V trimmed by 4 bases and J by 8 bases, 4 bases remained unmatched. This CDR3 region has 14 residues. CDR3 nucleotides: TGTGCCAGCAGCTCCCGGACAGGGGGCGATGAGCAGTTCTTC. Residues: CASSSRTGGDEQFF.

V gene TRBV30 combines with J gene TRBJ1-4; D ambiguous. Per germline, CDR1 GTSNPN and CDR2 SVGIG (reference sequence). This CDR3 comprises 13 residues. V shed 4 bases and J shed 4 bases, with 10 bases lying between them. The CDR3 DNA is TGTGCCTGGACGGAGGGTAGTAATGAAAAACTGTTTTTT. Translating it yields CAWTEGSNEKLFF. Looking up the rest from reference TRBV30 and TRBJ1-4 gives the full variable domain: SQTIHQWPATLVQPVGSPLSLECTVEGTSNPNLYWYRQAAGRGLQLLFYSVGIGQISSEVPQNLSASRPQDRQFILSSKKLLLSDSGFYLCAWTEGSNEKLFFGSGTQLSVL.

The table lists this clonotype with many counts. The genes are TRBV7-9 and TRBJ2-7; possible D gene TRBD1, 6 bases. Germline lookup yields CDR1 SEHNR and CDR2 FQNEAQ (reference sequence). The CDR3 spans 11 residues. Trimming took off 5 bases at V and 6 bases at J, with 8 bases between the two ends. CDR3 region: CASSRTAEQYF. The CDR3 region has the DNA TGTGCCAGCAGCCGGACAGCCGAGCAGTACTTC.

This clonotype was seen only a few times. This chain connects TRBV9 to TRBJ1-2, with a tentative D call TRBD1 (5 bases). The CDR3 has 14 residues. Trimming cost V 3 bases and J 10 bases, with 19 bases left between them. From germline, CDR1 is SGDLS and CDR2 YYNGEE. The chain's CDR3 is CASSGASATGDYTF. In nucleotides, the CDR3 is TGTGCCAGCAGCGGAGCCTCCGCTACGGGGGACTACACCTTC.

The V and J genes are TRBV6-2 or TRBV6-3 and TRBJ2-7; 7 bases are shared with TRBD1. With V trimmed by 2 bases and J by 3 bases, 7 bases remained unmatched. The CDR3 loop spans 15 amino acids. CDR1 MNHEY and CDR2 SVGEGT come from the germline V gene. The DNA for the CDR3 is TGTGCCAGCAGTTACAACCGGGACAGAGGCTACGAGCAGTACTTC. Protein sequence: CASSYNRDRGYEQYF.

This clonotype was picked up a small number of times. This rearrangement joins TRBV7-2 to TRBJ1-5; no clear D gene. Germline V gene sequence: CDR1 SGHTA, CDR2 FQGNSA. The CDR3 consists of 16 residues. Trimming pared 5 bases from V and 9 bases from J, leaving 23 bases between. In nucleotides, the CDR3 is TGTGCCAGCAGCCTTCTTGGGTTGTCTGCGAAGGGGCCCCAGCATTTT. Its translation: CASSLLGLSAKGPQHF.

This clonotype was seen repeatedly, ten times or more. An end of the junction differs from the germline gene, which may be a read error. This chain joins TRBV19 and TRBJ1-5; TRBD1 aligns across 7 bases. Germline assignment: CDR1 LNHDA and CDR2 SQIVND (reference sequence). This CDR3 region has 13 residues. The CDR3 reads CASSWDSSQPQHF. CDR3 DNA sequence: TGTGCCAGTAGTTGGGACAGCAGTCAGCCCCAGCATTTT.